This TCR beta chain was observed in a study of T cells after yellow fever vaccination. As for the study in general: Fractions low in cell number were prepared with SMART-Seq v4 Ultra Low Input. General study points: Across the CD4 and CD8 compartments, a small share of clonotypes was present in both.

Synthesis of TCR cDNA relied on 5'RACE template switching, which attached a universal primer site and UMIs. In TCRdb, the 5' RACE reads were re-called with MiXCR into one record per CDR3 protein. The table has hundreds of thousands of distinct CDR3 sequences, 4.1% seen once. Of note for this clonotype: Antigen: not known.

The germline V and J ends were trimmed by 0 bases and 7 bases, with 6 bases remaining between them. The CDR3 covers 12 residues. Source: PBMCs, taken 5 days after the yellow fever booster vaccination. The receptor was isolated from a man aged 18-30 years who received the YFV17D yellow fever vaccine. The rearrangement joins TRBV12-3 or TRBV12-4 to TRBJ2-5; D uncertain. The CDR3 sequence: CASSLAPGTQYF. The CDR3 nucleotides read TGTGCCAGCAGTTTAGCCCCGGGGACCCAGTACTTC.